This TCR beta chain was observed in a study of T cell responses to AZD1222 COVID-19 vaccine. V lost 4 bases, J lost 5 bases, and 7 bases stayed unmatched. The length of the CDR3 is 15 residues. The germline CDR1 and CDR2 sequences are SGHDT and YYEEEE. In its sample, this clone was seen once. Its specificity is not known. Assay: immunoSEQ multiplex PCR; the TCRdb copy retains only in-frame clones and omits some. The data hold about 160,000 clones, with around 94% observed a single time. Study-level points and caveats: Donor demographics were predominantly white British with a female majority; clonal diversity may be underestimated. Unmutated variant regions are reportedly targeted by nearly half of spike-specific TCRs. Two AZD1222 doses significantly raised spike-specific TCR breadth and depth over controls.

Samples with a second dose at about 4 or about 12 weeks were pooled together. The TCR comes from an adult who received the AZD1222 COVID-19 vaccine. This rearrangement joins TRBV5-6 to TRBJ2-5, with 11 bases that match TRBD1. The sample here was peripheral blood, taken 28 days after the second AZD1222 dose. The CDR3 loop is CASSADRGRMETQYF. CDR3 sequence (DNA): TGTGCCAGCAGCGCGGACAGGGGGCGTATGGAGACCCAGTACTTC.